This T cell receptor (beta chain) was sequenced for a study of CD8 T cells in ankylosing spondylitis. Library preparation for TCR beta used quantitative 5'-RACE with molecular barcodes. A single record per CDR3 protein comes from TCRdb applying MiXCR to the 5' RACE reads. The sample includes a few hundred thousand distinct CDR3 sequences, about 22% of them seen just once. V dropped 0 bases and J dropped 6; count of bases not matched to a gene: 7. CDR1 is SGHRS, CDR2 YFSETQ, per germline. CDR3 size: 16 residues. In its sample, this clonotype was seen a few times. Its specificity is not known. The study, taken as a whole, reports: In peripheral blood, disease-linked CD8+ clones occurred at relatively low frequencies. Some motif variants were previously reported in reactive arthritis synovial fluid and blood. What seemed typical of ankylosing spondylitis blood was a TCR beta motif built from roughly eight highly homologous variants.

The sequencing input was blood, either unsorted or a sorted T cell fraction (not recorded which). V is TRBV5-1 and J is TRBJ2-2, with TRBD1 identical over 8 bases. The receptor's source is a male donor with ankylosing spondylitis. The CDR3, as DNA: TGCGCCAGCAGCTTGGACCGGGACAGGAGGGCCGGGGAGCTGTTTTTT. It codes for CASSLDRDRRAGELFF.